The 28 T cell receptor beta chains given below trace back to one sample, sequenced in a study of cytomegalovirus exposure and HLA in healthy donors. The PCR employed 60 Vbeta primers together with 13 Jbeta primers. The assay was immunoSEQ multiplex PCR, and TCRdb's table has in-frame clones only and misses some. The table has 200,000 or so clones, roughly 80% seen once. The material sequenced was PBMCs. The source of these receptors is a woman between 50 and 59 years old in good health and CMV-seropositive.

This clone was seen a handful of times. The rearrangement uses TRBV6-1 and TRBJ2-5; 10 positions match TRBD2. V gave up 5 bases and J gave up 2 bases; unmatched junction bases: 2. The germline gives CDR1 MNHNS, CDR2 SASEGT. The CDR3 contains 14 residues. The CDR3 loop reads CASSSSGGQETQYF. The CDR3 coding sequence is TGTGCCAGCAGTTCTAGCGGGGGACAAGAGACCCAGTACTTC.

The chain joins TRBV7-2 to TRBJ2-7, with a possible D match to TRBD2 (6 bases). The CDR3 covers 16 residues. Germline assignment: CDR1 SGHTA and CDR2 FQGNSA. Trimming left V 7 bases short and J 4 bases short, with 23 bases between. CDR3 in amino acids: CASTYPRLGGVYEQYF. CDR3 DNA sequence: TGTGCCAGCACCTACCCCCGACTGGGGGGAGTTTACGAGCAGTACTTC.

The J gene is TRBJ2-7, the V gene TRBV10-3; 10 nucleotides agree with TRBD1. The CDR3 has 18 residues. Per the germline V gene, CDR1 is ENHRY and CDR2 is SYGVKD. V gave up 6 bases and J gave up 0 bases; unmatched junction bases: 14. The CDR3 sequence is CAIRTGTGVPRSSYEQYF. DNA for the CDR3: TGTGCCATCAGAACCGGGACAGGGGTTCCAAGGAGCTCCTACGAGCAGTACTTC.

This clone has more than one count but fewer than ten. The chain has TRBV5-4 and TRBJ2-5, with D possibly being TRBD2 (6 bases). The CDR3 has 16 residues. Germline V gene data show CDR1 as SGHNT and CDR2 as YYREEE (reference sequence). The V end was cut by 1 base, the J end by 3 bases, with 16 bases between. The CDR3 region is CASSLWGFGGKETQYF. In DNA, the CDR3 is TGTGCCAGCAGCTTGTGGGGGTTTGGCGGGAAAGAGACCCAGTACTTC.

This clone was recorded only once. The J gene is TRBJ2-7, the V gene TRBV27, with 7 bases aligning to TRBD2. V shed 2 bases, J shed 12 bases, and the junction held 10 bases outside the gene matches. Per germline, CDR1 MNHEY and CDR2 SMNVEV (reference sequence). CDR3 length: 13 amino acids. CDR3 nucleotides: TGTGCCAGCAGTTTAACGAGACTAGCTAATCCGTACTTC. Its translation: CASSLTRLANPYF.

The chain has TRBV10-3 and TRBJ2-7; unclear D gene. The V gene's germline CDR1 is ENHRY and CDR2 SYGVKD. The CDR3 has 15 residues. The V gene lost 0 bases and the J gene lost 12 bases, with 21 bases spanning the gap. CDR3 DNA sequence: TGTGCCATCAGTGAGTCGAAGTTTGGCAGGCACCTTCTGTACTTC. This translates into CAISESKFGRHLLYF.

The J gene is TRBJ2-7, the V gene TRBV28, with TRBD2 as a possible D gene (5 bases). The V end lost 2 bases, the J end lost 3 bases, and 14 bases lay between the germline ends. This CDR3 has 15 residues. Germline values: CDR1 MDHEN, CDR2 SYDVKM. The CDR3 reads CASSLGRGEDYEQYF. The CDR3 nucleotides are TGTGCCAGCAGTTTAGGTCGGGGTGAGGACTACGAGCAGTACTTC.

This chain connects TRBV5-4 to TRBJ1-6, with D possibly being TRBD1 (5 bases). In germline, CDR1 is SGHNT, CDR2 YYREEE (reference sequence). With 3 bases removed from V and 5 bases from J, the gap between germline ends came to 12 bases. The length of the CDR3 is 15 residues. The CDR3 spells CASSSDRGDNSPLHF. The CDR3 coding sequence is TGTGCCAGCAGCTCCGACAGAGGAGATAATTCACCCCTCCACTTT.

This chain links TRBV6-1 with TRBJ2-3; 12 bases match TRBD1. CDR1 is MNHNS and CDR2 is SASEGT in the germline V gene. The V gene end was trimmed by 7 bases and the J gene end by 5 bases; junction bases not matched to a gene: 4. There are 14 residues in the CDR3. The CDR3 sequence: CASKGQGAKDTQYF. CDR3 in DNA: TGTGCCAGCAAGGGACAGGGGGCGAAAGATACGCAGTATTTT.

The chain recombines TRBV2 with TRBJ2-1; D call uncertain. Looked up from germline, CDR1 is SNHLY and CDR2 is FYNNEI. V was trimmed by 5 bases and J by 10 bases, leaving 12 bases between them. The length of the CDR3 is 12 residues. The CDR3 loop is CASSPEAREQFF. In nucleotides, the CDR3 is TGTGCCAGCAGTCCCGAGGCACGGGAGCAGTTCTTC.

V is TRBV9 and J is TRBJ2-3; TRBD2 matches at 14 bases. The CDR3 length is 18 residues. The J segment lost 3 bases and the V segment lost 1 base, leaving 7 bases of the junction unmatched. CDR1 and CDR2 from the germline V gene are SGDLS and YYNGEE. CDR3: CASSVLLTSGGATDTQYF. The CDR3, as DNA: TGTGCCAGCAGCGTACTTCTGACTAGCGGGGGGGCAACAGATACGCAGTATTTT.

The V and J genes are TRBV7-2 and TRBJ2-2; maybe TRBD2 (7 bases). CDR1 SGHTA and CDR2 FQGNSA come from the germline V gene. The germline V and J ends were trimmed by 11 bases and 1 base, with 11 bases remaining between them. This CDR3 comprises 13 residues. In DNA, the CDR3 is TGTGCCCACGGGGGGCGGAACACCGGGGAGCTGTTTTTT. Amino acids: CAHGGRNTGELFF.

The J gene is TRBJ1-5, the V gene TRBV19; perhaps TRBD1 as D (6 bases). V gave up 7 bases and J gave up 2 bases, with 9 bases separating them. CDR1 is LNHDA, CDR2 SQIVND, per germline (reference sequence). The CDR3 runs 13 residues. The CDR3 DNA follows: TGTGCCAGTAAGGGGGTAGGCAATCAGCCCCAGCATTTT. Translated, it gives CASKGVGNQPQHF.

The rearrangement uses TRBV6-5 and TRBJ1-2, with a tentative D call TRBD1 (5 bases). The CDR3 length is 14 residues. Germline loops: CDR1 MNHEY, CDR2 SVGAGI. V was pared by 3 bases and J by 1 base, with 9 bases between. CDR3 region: CASSYRGFNYGYTF. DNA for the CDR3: TGTGCCAGCAGTTATAGGGGTTTTAACTATGGCTACACCTTC.

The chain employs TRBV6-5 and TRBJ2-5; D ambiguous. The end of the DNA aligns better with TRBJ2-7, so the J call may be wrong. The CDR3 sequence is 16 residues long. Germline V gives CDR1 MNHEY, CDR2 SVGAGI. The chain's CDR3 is CASSYANLGSSYEQYF. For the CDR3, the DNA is TGTGCCAGCAGTTACGCGAATCTCGGTTCCTCCTACGAGCAGTACTTC.

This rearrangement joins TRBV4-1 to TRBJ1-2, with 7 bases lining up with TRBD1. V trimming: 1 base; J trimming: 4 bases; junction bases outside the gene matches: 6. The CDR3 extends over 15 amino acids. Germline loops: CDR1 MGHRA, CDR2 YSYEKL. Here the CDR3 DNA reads TGCGCCAGCAGCCAAGCTACAGGGGCGGGCTATGGCTACACCTTC. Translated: CASSQATGAGYGYTF.

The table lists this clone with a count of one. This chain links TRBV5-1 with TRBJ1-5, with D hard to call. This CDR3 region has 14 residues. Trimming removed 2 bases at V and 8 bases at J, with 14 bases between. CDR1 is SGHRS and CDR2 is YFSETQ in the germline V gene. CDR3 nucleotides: TGCGCCAGCAGCTTTACCGGGGAACGGGAGCCCCAGCATTTT. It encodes CASSFTGEREPQHF. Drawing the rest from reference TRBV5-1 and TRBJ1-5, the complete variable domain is KAGVTQTPRYLIKTRGQQVTLSCSPISGHRSVSWYQQTPGQGLQFLFEYFSETQRNKGNFPGRFSGRQFSNSRSEMNVSTLELGDSALYLCASSFTGEREPQHFGDGTRLSIL.

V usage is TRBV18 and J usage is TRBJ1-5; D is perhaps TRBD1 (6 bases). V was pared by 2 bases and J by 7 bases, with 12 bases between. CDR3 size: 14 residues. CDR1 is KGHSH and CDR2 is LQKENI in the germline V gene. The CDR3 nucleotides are TGTGCCAGCTCACCAACAGGGAGGGACCAGCCCCAGCATTTT. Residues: CASSPTGRDQPQHF.

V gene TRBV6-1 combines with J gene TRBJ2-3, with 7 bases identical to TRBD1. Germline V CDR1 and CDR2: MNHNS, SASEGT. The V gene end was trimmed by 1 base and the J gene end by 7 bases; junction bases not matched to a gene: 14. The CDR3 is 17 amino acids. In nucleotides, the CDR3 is TGTGCCAGCAGTGAAGGAATTCCGGGACAGAGGGTAAATACGCAGTATTTT. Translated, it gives CASSEGIPGQRVNTQYF.

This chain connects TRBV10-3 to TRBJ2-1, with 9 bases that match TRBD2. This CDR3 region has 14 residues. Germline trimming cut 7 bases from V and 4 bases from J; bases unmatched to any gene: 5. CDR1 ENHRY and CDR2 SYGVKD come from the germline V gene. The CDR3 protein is CAITVAGEYNEQFF. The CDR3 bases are TGTGCCATCACCGTAGCGGGGGAATACAATGAGCAGTTCTTC.

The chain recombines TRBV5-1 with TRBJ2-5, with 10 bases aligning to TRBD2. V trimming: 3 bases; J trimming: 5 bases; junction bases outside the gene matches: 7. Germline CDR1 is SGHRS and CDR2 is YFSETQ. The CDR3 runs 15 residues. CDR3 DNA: TGCGCCAGCAGCTCCATTACTAGCGGGGTGGAGACCCAGTACTTC. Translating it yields CASSSITSGVETQYF.

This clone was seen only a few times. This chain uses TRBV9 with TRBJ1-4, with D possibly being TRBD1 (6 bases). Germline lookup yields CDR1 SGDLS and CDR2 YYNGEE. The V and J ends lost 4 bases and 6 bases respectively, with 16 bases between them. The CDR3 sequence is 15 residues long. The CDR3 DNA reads TGTGCCAGCAGCCCCCAGGGGAGGGTTCATGAAAAACTGTTTTTT. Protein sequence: CASSPQGRVHEKLFF.

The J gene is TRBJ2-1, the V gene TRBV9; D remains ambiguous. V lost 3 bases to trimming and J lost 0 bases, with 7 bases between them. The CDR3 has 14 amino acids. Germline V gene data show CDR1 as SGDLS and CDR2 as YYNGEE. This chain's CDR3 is CASSDLSSYNEQFF. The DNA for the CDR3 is TGTGCCAGCAGCGATCTTAGCTCCTACAATGAGCAGTTCTTC.

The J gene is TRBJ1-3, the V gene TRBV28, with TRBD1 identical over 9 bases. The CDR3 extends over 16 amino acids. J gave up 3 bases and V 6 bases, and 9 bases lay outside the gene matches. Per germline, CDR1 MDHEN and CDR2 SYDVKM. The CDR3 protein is CASSMPGTGFGNTIYF. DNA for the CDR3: TGTGCCAGCAGCATGCCCGGGACAGGGTTTGGAAACACCATATATTTT. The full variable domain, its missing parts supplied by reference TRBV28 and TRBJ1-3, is DVKVTQSSRYLVKRTGEKVFLECVQDMDHENMFWYRQDPGLGLRLIYFSYDVKMKEKGDIPEGYSVSREKKERFSLILESASTNQTSMYLCASSMPGTGFGNTIYFGEGSWLTVV.

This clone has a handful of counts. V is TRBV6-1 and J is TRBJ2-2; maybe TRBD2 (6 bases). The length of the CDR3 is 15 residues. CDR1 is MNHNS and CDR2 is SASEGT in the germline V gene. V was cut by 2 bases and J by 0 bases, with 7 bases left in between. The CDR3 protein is CASSEKRANTGELFF. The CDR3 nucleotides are TGTGCCAGCAGTGAAAAGCGGGCGAACACCGGGGAGCTGTTTTTT.

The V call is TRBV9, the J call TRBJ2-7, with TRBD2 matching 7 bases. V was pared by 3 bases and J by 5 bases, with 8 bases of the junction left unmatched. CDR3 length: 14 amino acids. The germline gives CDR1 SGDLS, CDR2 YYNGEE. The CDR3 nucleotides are TGTGCCAGCAGCGCCGGGGAGGGGTTGCACGAGCAGTACTTC. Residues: CASSAGEGLHEQYF.

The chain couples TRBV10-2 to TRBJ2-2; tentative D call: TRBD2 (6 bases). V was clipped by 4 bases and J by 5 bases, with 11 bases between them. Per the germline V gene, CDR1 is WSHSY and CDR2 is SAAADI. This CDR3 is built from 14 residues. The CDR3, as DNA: TGCGCCAGCAGTGTTCAGGCGGGGACCGGGGAGCTGTTTTTT. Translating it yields CASSVQAGTGELFF.

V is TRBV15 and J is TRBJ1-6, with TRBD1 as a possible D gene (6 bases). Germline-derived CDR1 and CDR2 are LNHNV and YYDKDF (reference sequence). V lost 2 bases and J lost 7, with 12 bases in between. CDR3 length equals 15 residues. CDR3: CATSRPGTNNSPLHF. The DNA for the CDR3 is TGTGCCACCAGCAGACCCGGGACAAACAATTCACCCCTCCACTTT.